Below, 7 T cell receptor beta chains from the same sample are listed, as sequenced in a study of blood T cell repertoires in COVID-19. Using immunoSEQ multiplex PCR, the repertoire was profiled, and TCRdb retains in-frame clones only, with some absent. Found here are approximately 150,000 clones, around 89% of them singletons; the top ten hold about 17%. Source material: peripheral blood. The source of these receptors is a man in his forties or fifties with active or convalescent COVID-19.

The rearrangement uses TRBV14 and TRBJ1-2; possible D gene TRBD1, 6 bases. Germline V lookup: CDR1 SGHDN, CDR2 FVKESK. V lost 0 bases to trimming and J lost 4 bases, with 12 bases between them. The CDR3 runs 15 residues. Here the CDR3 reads CASSQDRQGIYGYTF. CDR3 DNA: TGTGCCAGCAGCCAAGATCGTCAGGGGATCTATGGCTACACCTTC.

The CDR3, as DNA: TGTGCCAGCAGCTTAAACGGACAGTCCTACGAGCAGTACTTC. It yields the protein CASSLNGQSYEQYF. The V gene is TRBV7-9, the J gene TRBJ2-7; D may be TRBD1 (6 bases). The CDR3 runs 14 residues. The germline V gene encodes CDR1 SEHNR and CDR2 FQNEAQ (reference sequence). Deletions cut 2 bases from V and 1 base from J, with 9 bases between.

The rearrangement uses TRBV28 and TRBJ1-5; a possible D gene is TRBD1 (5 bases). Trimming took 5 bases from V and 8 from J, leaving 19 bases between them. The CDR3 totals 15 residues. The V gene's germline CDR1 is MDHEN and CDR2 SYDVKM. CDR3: CASSLLRVGVEPQHF. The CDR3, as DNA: TGTGCCAGCAGTCTCCTCCGGGTAGGGGTCGAGCCCCAGCATTTT.

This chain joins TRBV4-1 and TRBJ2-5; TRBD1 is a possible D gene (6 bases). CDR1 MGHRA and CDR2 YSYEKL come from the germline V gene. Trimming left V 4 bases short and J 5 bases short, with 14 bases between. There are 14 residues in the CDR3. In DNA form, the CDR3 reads TGCGCCAGCAGCCCAGAGAGGGACACGGAGACCCAGTACTTC. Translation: CASSPERDTETQYF.

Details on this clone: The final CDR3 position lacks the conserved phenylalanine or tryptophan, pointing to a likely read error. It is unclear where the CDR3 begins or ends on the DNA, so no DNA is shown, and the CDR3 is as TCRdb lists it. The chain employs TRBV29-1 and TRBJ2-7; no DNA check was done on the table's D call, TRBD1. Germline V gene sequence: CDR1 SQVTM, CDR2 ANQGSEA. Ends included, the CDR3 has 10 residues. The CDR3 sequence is CSAITPQELD.

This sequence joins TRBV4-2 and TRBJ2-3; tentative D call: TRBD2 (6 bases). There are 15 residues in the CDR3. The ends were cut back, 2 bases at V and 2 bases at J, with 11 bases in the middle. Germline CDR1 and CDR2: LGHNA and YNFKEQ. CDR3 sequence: CASSQRKGLTDTQYF. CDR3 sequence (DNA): TGTGCCAGCAGCCAACGAAAGGGACTCACAGATACGCAGTATTTT.

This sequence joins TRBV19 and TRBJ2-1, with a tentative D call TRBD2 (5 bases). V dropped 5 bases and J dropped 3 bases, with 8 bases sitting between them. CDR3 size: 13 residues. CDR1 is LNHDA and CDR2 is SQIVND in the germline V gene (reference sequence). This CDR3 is CASSPGNYNEQFF. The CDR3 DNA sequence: TGTGCCAGTAGTCCCGGGAACTACAATGAGCAGTTCTTC.